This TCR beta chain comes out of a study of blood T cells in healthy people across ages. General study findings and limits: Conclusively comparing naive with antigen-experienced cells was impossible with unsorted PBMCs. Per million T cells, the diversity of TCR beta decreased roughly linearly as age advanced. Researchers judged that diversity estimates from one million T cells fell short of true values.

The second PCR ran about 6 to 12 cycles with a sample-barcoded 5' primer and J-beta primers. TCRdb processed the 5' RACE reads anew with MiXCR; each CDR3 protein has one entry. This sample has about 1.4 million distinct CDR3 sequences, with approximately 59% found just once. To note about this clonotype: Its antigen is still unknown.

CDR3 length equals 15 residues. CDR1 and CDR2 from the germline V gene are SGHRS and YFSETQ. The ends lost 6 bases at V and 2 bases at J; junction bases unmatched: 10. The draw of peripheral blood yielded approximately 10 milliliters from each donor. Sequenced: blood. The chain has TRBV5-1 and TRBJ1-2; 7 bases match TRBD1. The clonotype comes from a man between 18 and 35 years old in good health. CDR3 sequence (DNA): TGCGCCAGCAAGGAGGGGGCGCAAATCAACTATGGCTACACCTTC. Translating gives CASKEGAQINYGYTF. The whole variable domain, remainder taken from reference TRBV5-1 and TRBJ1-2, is KAGVTQTPRYLIKTRGQQVTLSCSPISGHRSVSWYQQTPGQGLQFLFEYFSETQRNKGNFPGRFSGRQFSNSRSEMNVSTLELGDSALYLCASKEGAQINYGYTFGSGTRLTVV.